These 8 T cell receptor beta chains were all obtained from the same sample, sequenced in a study of control samples from healthy donors and cancer patients. The data were produced by immunoSEQ multiplex PCR, yet TCRdb's version contains in-frame clones alone and is incomplete. The repertoire consists of about 150,000 clones, with around 96% occurring once and the leading ten covering approximately 6%. The sample comprised blood. Receptors were obtained from a man aged 40-49 years in good health.

This chain joins TRBV7-9 and TRBJ2-7, with 14 bases fitting TRBD2. The V and J ends lost 4 bases and 7 bases, in that order; junction bases with no gene match: 12. The CDR3 has 17 amino acids. CDR1 and CDR2 (germline): SEHNR, FQNEAQ (reference sequence). The chain's CDR3 is CASSSTSGGAGVWEQYF. CDR3 coding DNA: TGTGCCAGCAGCTCGACTAGCGGGGGGGCCGGAGTTTGGGAGCAGTACTTC.

The table lists this clone with a count of one. The chain has TRBV25-1 and TRBJ1-5; 8 bases match TRBD1. Germline CDR1 is MGHDK and CDR2 is SYGVNS. Trimming cost V 2 bases and J 3 bases; bases outside gene matches: 6. The CDR3 totals 16 residues. CDR3 sequence (DNA): TGTGCCAGCAGTGAAGCTCAGGGGGCCCTCAATCAGCCCCAGCATTTT. Translated, it gives CASSEAQGALNQPQHF.

This chain connects TRBV5-1 to TRBJ1-1; D is unclear. CDR1 and CDR2 (germline): SGHRS, YFSETQ. Trimming left V 0 bases short and J 1 base short, with 4 bases between. The CDR3 has 13 residues. CDR3 amino acids: CASSLVWNTEAFF. CDR3 sequence (DNA): TGCGCCAGCAGCTTGGTTTGGAACACTGAAGCTTTCTTT. Full variable domain (outside the CDR3, taken from reference TRBV5-1 and TRBJ1-1): KAGVTQTPRYLIKTRGQQVTLSCSPISGHRSVSWYQQTPGQGLQFLFEYFSETQRNKGNFPGRFSGRQFSNSRSEMNVSTLELGDSALYLCASSLVWNTEAFFGQGTRLTVV.

This sequence joins TRBV28 and TRBJ1-1, with a tentative D call TRBD1 (6 bases). Germline-derived CDR1 and CDR2 are MDHEN and SYDVKM. The CDR3 runs 16 residues. V gave up 5 bases and J gave up 11 bases, with 27 bases separating them. The DNA of the CDR3 is TGTGCCAGCAGTCCGAGAGCTCCTGGGGGCGTTGGGTATGCTTTCTTT. It codes for CASSPRAPGGVGYAFF.

This chain links TRBV5-1 with TRBJ2-5; D might be TRBD1 (6 bases). This CDR3 has 13 amino acids. Germline CDR1 and CDR2: SGHRS and YFSETQ. Trimming stripped 4 bases from V and 3 bases from J, with 10 bases between. For the CDR3, the DNA is TGCGCCAGCAGCCAACGACAGGAAGAGACCCAGTACTTC. Translated: CASSQRQEETQYF.

The V gene is TRBV30, the J gene TRBJ1-1, with unresolved D. This CDR3 is built from 13 residues. The ends were cut back, 0 bases at V and 0 bases at J, with 5 bases in the middle. Germline V gene data show CDR1 as GTSNPN and CDR2 as SVGIG (reference sequence). This CDR3 reads CAWSVWLNTEAFF. CDR3 DNA: TGTGCCTGGAGTGTCTGGCTGAACACTGAAGCTTTCTTT.

This clone has only one observation. V and J are TRBV6-5 and TRBJ2-6, with 7 bases lining up with TRBD1. Germline V gene lookup returns CDR1 MNHEY and CDR2 SVGAGI. V lost 8 bases, J lost 2 bases, and 6 bases stayed unmatched. The CDR3 consists of 15 residues. The CDR3 bases are TGTGCCAGCGCCTCGACAGGGACTGGGGCCAACGTCCTGACTTTC. Its protein product is CASASTGTGANVLTF.

The chain couples TRBV6-1 to TRBJ1-4; no firm D call. Trimming took off 3 bases at V and 0 bases at J, with 5 bases between the two ends. The CDR3 is made up of 14 amino acids. CDR1 and CDR2 (germline): MNHNS, SASEGT. In DNA form, the CDR3 reads TGTGCCAGCAGTGACGGAACAACTAATGAAAAACTGTTTTTT. Translating gives CASSDGTTNEKLFF.